The rows below give T cell receptor beta chains drawn from one sample of a study of Graves' ophthalmopathy and Graves' hyperthyroidism. TCRdb ran MiXCR on the multiplex PCR reads and lists one entry per CDR3 protein. This table has about 220,000 distinct CDR3 sequences, 20% to 25% appearing once. The specimen sequenced was peripheral blood. Receptors originate from a woman aged 50 to 60 with Graves' ophthalmopathy. The CDR3 runs from the conserved cysteine through the conserved F or W. A D gene is named only where the DNA matches it firmly. A clone size is listed for some rows: how often the clone was seen (once, few, many), or a class if it is expanded.

CDR3: CASSLLDRYNYGYTF
DNA: TGTGCCAGCAGTCTTTTAGACCGGTATAACTATGGCTACACCTTC
size: -
J: TRBJ1-2
D: -
V: TRBV27

CDR3: CASRRETGTEIYEQYF
DNA: TGTGCCAGCAGAAGAGAGACAGGGACTGAGATCTACGAGCAGTACTTC
size: many
J: TRBJ2-7
D: -
V: TRBV12-3/TRBV12-4

CDR3: CASSSDRDTFYEQYF
DNA: TGTGCCAGCAGTTCCGACCGGGACACGTTCTACGAGCAGTACTTC
size: once
J: TRBJ2-7
D: -
V: TRBV12-3/TRBV12-4

CDR3: CASTRGKNGNTIYF
DNA: TGTGCCAGCACGAGGGGGAAGAACGGAAACACCATATATTTT
size: -
J: TRBJ1-3
D: -
V: TRBV6-1

CDR3: CASSHENYGYTF
DNA: TGTGCCAGCAGCCATGAGAACTATGGCTACACCTTC
size: -
J: TRBJ1-2
D: -
V: TRBV9

CDR3: CASSSAGGQETQYF
DNA: TGTGCCAGCAGTTCTGCGGGAGGACAAGAGACCCAGTACTTC
size: many
J: TRBJ2-5
D: TRBD2
V: TRBV28

CDR3: CASSSRTGMNTEAFF
DNA: TGTGCCAGCAGCTCTCGGACGGGGATGAACACTGAAGCTTTCTTT
size: many
J: TRBJ1-1
D: -
V: TRBV3-1

CDR3: CSATDTYTEAFF
DNA: TGCAGTGCTACCGACACTTACACTGAAGCTTTCTTT
size: many
J: TRBJ1-1
D: -
V: TRBV20-1

CDR3: CASIQGGTQYF
DNA: TGTGCCAGCATCCAGGGTGGAACGCAGTATTTT
size: many
J: TRBJ2-3
D: -
V: TRBV12-3/TRBV12-4

CDR3: CASISRAGEEQYF
DNA: TGTGCCAGTATCAGCAGAGCGGGAGAAGAGCAGTACTTC
size: many
J: TRBJ2-7
D: TRBD2
V: TRBV19

CDR3: CASCSAGKETQYF
DNA: TGTGCCAGTTGTTCGGCGGGAAAAGAGACCCAGTACTTC
size: many
J: TRBJ2-5
D: -
V: TRBV19

CDR3: CASTLSGGGETQYF
DNA: TGTGCCAGCACTCTCTCTGGGGGGGGAGAGACCCAGTACTTC
size: few
J: TRBJ2-5
D: TRBD2
V: TRBV28

CDR3: CASSLGDSLYEQYF
DNA: TGCGCCAGCAGCTTGGGGGACAGCCTTTACGAGCAGTACTTC
size: many
J: TRBJ2-7
D: TRBD1
V: TRBV5-1

CDR3: CASSLSEFLAGSASEQYF
DNA: TGTGCCAGCAGTTTATCGGAATTCCTGGCGGGATCCGCCAGCGAGCAGTACTTC
size: many
J: TRBJ2-7
D: -
V: TRBV27

CDR3: CASSFLLAGTLIQETQYF
DNA: TGTGCCAGCAGCTTTCTACTAGCGGGAACCCTAATACAAGAGACCCAGTACTTC
size: many
J: TRBJ2-5
D: TRBD2
V: TRBV11-2

CDR3: CASRGELSNQPQHF
DNA: TGTGCCAGCAGGGGGGAGTTAAGCAATCAGCCCCAGCATTTT
size: -
J: TRBJ1-5
D: -
V: TRBV6-1

CDR3: CASRETRTTETQYF
DNA: TGTGCCAGCAGGGAAACCAGGACTACAGAGACCCAGTACTTC
size: many
J: TRBJ2-5
D: -
V: TRBV25-1

CDR3: CASTVGQGEAFF
DNA: TGTGCCAGCACCGTGGGACAGGGAGAAGCTTTCTTT
size: few
J: TRBJ1-1
D: TRBD1
V: TRBV12-3/TRBV12-4

CDR3: CASSDPDLQETQYF
DNA: TGTGCCAGCAGTGACCCGGACCTTCAAGAGACCCAGTACTTC
size: many
J: TRBJ2-5
D: -
V: TRBV25-1

CDR3: CASSPTRTGGGNTIYF
DNA: TGTGCCAGCAGTCCCACCCGGACAGGGGGCGGAAACACCATATATTTT
size: once
J: TRBJ1-3
D: TRBD1
V: TRBV28

CDR3: CASSLVGLAERETQYF
DNA: TGTGCCAGCAGCTTAGTGGGACTAGCGGAACGAGAGACCCAGTACTTC
size: -
J: TRBJ2-5
D: TRBD2
V: TRBV7-2

CDR3: CASSMGPQGANVLTF
DNA: TGTGCCAGTAGTATGGGGCCCCAGGGGGCCAACGTCCTGACTTTC
size: many
J: TRBJ2-6
D: -
V: TRBV19

CDR3: CSARDLERVDGYTF
DNA: TGCAGTGCTAGAGATCTCGAGAGGGTGGATGGCTACACCTTC
size: many
J: TRBJ1-2
D: -
V: TRBV20-1

CDR3: CASSQVSGAVYEQYF
DNA: TGTGCCAGCAGCCAAGTCTCAGGGGCAGTCTACGAGCAGTACTTC
size: many
J: TRBJ2-7
D: -
V: TRBV14

CDR3: CASSEDQYNEQFF
DNA: TGTGCCAGCAGTGAGGACCAGTACAATGAGCAGTTCTTC
size: many
J: TRBJ2-1
D: -
V: TRBV2

CDR3: CAVISGNTIYF
DNA: TGTGCCGTCATCTCTGGAAACACCATATATTTT
size: many
J: TRBJ1-3
D: -
V: TRBV12-3/TRBV12-4

CDR3: CASSTTGARSRGTGELFF
DNA: TGTGCCAGCAGTACAACAGGGGCCCGATCACGGGGTACCGGGGAGCTGTTTTTT
size: -
J: TRBJ2-2
D: TRBD1
V: TRBV6-2/TRBV6-3

CDR3: CAISEQGGKAEAFF
DNA: TGTGCCATCAGTGAACAGGGTGGTAAGGCTGAAGCCTTCTTT
size: -
J: TRBJ1-1
D: -
V: TRBV10-3

CDR3: CASSRAYEQYF
DNA: TGTGCCAGCAGTCGAGCATACGAGCAGTACTTC
size: many
J: TRBJ2-7
D: -
V: TRBV12-3/TRBV12-4